This is a list of T cell receptor beta chains from one sample in a study of cytomegalovirus exposure and HLA in healthy donors. Using immunoSEQ multiplex PCR, the repertoire was profiled, and TCRdb retains in-frame clones only, with some absent. The profile shows under 150,000 clones, about 74% of them singletons. Sequencing input: PBMCs. These receptor sequences come from a woman in her 50s in good health and CMV-seronegative. Both conserved end residues are part of each CDR3. D genes are given only for firm matches. Rows may omit the clone size; those that give it use once, few, many or a size class.

J: TRBJ1-2; size: NA; D: TRBD1; V: TRBV6-1; DNA: TGTGCCAGCAGTGAAGCTGAAGGGGGCAGCTATGGCTACACCTTC; CDR3: CASSEAEGGSYGYTF
J: TRBJ1-4; size: NA; D: NA; V: TRBV15; DNA: TGTGCCACCAGCAGAGCACATGCAACTAATGAAAAACTGTTTTTT; CDR3: CATSRAHATNEKLFF
J: TRBJ2-5; size: NA; D: NA; V: TRBV5-6; DNA: TGTGCCAGCAGTGAGCTTGGCTCTCAGGGCGAAGAGACCCAGTACTTC; CDR3: CASSELGSQGEETQYF
J: TRBJ1-5; size: NA; D: NA; V: TRBV19; DNA: TGTGCCAGTAGTATAAGGGGGGGCGCTTGGCAGCCCCAGCATTTT; CDR3: CASSIRGGAWQPQHF
J: TRBJ2-3; size: NA; D: TRBD1; V: TRBV7-2; DNA: TGTGCCAGCAGCTCCGACAGGGAGAGCACAGATACGCAGTATTTT; CDR3: CASSSDRESTDTQYF
J: TRBJ1-1; size: once; D: TRBD1; V: TRBV5-1; DNA: TGCGCCAGCAGCCACCAGGGGGATGAAGCTTTCTTT; CDR3: CASSHQGDEAFF
J: TRBJ1-5; size: NA; D: NA; V: TRBV19; DNA: TGTGCCACCTCCGGGACACCAGTTCAGCCCCAGCATTTT; CDR3: CATSGTPVQPQHF
J: TRBJ2-7; size: NA; D: TRBD1; V: TRBV4-1; DNA: TGCGCCAGCGCCCTTCCGGGACAGGGGGCCTACGAGCAGTACTTC; CDR3: CASALPGQGAYEQYF
J: TRBJ2-2; size: NA; D: TRBD1; V: TRBV5-6; DNA: TGTGCCAGCAGCTACCCTCCTCCGGGACAGCTGAACACCGGGGAGCTGTTTTTT; CDR3: CASSYPPPGQLNTGELFF
J: TRBJ2-3; size: NA; D: NA; V: TRBV4-2; DNA: TGTGCCAGCAGCCAAGGGGGGACTGAGCCAGATACGCAGTATTTT; CDR3: CASSQGGTEPDTQYF
J: TRBJ1-4; size: NA; D: NA; V: TRBV5-8; DNA: TGTGCCAGCAGCTGGGGGGGTGAAAAACTGTTTTTT; CDR3: CASSWGGEKLFF
J: TRBJ1-5; size: NA; D: TRBD1; V: TRBV6-5; DNA: TGTGCCAGCAGTCGACAGGGGAGGCAGCCCCAGCATTTT; CDR3: CASSRQGRQPQHF
J: TRBJ2-3; size: NA; D: NA; V: TRBV4-2; DNA: TGTGCCAGCAGCCAAGATAAGAGGAAATTCTCTAGCACAGATACGCAGTATTTT; CDR3: CASSQDKRKFSSTDTQYF
J: TRBJ1-6; size: NA; D: TRBD1; V: TRBV9; DNA: TGTGCCAGCAGCCCCCAGACAGGGGGGAATTCACCCCTCCACTTT; CDR3: CASSPQTGGNSPLHF
J: TRBJ1-2; size: NA; D: NA; V: TRBV2; DNA: TGTGCCAGCAGTGTACAGGGATACAACTATGGCTACACCTTC; CDR3: CASSVQGYNYGYTF